This TCR beta chain emerged from a study of cytomegalovirus exposure and HLA in healthy donors. Study outcomes and limitations: Some V segments, TRBV6-2 and TRBV6-3 among them, were indistinguishable and were therefore excluded.

Trimming cost V 0 bases and J 2 bases; bases outside gene matches: 5. The CDR3 runs 17 residues. Germline CDR1 is KGHSH and CDR2 is LQKENI. This PCR relied on a set of 60 Vbeta primers and 13 Jbeta primers. Sequencing used immunoSEQ multiplex PCR; TCRdb keeps in-frame clones, though not all of them. Of approximately 150,000 clones listed, around four fifths were seen once; the top ten hold over 2.5%. As for this clone: Its cognate antigen is unknown.

Sequences were obtained from PBMCs. This TCR was sampled from a female donor in good health and CMV-seronegative. This chain links TRBV18 with TRBJ1-5, with 9 bases that match TRBD1. CDR3 protein: CASSPPRTGEGNQPQHF. CDR3 DNA sequence: TGTGCCAGCTCACCACCCCGGACAGGGGAAGGCAATCAGCCCCAGCATTTT.